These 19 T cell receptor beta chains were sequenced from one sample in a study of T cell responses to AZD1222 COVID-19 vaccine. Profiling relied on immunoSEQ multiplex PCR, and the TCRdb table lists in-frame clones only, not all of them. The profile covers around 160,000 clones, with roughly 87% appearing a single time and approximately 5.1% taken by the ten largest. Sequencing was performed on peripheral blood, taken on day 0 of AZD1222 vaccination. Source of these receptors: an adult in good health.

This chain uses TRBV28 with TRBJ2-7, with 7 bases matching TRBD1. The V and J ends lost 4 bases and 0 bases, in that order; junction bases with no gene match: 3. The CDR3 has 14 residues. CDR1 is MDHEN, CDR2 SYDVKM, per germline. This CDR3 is CASSSRTGSYEQYF. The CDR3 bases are TGTGCCAGCAGTTCAAGGACAGGCTCCTACGAGCAGTACTTC.

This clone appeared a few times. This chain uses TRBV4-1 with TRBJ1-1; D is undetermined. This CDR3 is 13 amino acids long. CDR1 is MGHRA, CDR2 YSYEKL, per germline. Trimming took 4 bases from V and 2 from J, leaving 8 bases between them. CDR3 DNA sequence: TGCGCCAGCAGCCCTATGAAAAACACTGAAGCTTTCTTT. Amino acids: CASSPMKNTEAFF.

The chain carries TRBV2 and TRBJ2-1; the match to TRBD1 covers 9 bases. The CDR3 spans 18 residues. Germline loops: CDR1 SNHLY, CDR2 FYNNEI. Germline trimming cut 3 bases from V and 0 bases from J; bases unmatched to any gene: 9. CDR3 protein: CASSEFRGQGNSYNEQFF. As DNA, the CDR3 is TGTGCCAGCAGTGAGTTTAGGGGACAGGGAAACTCCTACAATGAGCAGTTCTTC. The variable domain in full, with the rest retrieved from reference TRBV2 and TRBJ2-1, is EPEVTQTPSHQVTQMGQEVILRCVPISNHLYFYWYRQILGQKVEFLVSFYNNEISEKSEIFDDQFSVERPDGSNFTLKIRSTKLEDSAMYFCASSEFRGQGNSYNEQFFGPGTRLTVL.

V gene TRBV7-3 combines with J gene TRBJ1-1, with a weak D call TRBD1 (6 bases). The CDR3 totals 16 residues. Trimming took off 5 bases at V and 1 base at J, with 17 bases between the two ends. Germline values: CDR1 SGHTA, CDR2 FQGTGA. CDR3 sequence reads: CASSLGGRGGNTEAFF. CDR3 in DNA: TGTGCCAGCAGCCTCGGGGGCCGAGGGGGGAACACTGAAGCTTTCTTT.

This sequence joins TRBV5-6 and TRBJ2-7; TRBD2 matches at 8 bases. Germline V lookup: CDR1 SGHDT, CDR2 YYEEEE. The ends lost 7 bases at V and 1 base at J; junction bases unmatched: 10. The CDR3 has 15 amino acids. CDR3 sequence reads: CASARGGQSSYEQYF. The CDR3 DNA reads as TGTGCCAGCGCCCGCGGGGGGCAATCGTCCTACGAGCAGTACTTC.

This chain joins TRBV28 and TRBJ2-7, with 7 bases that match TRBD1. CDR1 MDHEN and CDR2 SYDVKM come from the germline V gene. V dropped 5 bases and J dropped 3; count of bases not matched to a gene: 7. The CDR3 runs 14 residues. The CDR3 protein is CASSLGQILYEQYF. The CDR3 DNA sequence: TGTGCCAGCAGTCTGGGACAGATTCTCTACGAGCAGTACTTC.

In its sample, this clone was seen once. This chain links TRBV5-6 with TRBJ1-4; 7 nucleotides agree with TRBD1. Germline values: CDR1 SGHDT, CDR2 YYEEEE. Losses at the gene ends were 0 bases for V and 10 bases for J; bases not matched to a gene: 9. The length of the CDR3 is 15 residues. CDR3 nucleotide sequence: TGTGCCAGCAGCTTGGGACAGGGCGCCGCGGGAAAACTGTTTTTT. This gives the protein CASSLGQGAAGKLFF.

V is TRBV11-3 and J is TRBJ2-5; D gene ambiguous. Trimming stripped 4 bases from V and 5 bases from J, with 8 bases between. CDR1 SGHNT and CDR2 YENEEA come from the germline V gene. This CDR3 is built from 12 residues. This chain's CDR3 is CASSSTSETQYF. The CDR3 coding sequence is TGTGCCAGCAGCTCCACCTCCGAGACCCAGTACTTC.

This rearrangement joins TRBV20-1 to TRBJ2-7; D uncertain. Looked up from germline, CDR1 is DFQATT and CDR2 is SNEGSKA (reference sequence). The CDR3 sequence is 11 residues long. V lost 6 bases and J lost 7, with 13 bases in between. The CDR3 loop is CSARTAGEQYF. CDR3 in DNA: TGCAGTGCAAGGACCGCTGGGGAGCAGTACTTC.

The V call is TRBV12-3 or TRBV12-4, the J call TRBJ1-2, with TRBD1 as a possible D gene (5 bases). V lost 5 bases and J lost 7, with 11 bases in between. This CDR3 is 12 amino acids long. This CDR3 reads CASSPQGIGYTF. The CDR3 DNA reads TGTGCCAGCAGTCCTCAGGGAATTGGCTACACCTTC.

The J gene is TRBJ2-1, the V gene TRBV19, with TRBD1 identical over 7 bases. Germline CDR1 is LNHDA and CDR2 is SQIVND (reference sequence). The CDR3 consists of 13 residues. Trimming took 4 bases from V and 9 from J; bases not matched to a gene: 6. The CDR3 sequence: CASSRTTGFEQFF. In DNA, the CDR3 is TGTGCCAGTAGTAGGACGACAGGGTTTGAGCAGTTCTTC.

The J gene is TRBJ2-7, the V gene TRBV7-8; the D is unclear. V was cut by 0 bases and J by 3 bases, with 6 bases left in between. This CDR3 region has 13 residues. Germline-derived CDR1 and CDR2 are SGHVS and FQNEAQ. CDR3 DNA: TGTGCCAGCAGCTTAGCGCGCAGCTACGAGCAGTACTTC. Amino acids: CASSLARSYEQYF.

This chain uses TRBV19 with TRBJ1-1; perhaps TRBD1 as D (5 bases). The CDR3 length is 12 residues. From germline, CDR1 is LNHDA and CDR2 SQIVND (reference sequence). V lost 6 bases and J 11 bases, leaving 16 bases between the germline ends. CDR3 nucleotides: TGTGCCAGTAGCACCTCAGGGTTGGTCGCTTTCTTT. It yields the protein CASSTSGLVAFF.

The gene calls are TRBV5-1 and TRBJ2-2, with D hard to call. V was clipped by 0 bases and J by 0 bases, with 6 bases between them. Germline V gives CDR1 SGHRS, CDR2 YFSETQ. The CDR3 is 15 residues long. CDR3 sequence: CASSLEQTNTGELFF. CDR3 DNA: TGCGCCAGCAGCTTGGAACAGACGAACACCGGGGAGCTGTTTTTT.

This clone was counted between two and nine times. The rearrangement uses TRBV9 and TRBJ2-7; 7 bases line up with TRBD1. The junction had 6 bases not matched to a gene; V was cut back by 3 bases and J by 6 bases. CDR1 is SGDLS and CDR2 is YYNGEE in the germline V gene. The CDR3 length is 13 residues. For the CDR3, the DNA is TGTGCCAGCAGCGGGGACAGCCTCGGCGAGCAGTACTTC. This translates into CASSGDSLGEQYF. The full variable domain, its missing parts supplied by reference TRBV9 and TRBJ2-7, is DSGVTQTPKHLITATGQRVTLRCSPRSGDLSVYWYQQSLDQGLQFLIQYYNGEERAKGNILERFSAQQFPDLHSELNLSSLELGDSALYFCASSGDSLGEQYFGPGTRLTVT.

CDR3 amino acids: CASSKVGQGNIYGYTF. CDR3 nucleotides: TGTGCCAGCAGTAAAGTAGGACAGGGTAATATCTATGGCTACACCTTC. This sequence joins TRBV6-1 and TRBJ1-2; TRBD1 matches at 8 bases. The CDR3 runs to 16 residues. The ends lost 5 bases at V and 4 bases at J; junction bases unmatched: 12. Germline V gene lookup returns CDR1 MNHNS and CDR2 SASEGT.

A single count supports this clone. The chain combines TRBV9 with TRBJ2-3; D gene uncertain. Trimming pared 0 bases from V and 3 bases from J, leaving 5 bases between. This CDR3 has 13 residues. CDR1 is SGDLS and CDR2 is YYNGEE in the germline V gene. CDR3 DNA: TGTGCCAGCAGCGTAGGGGGAACAGATACGCAGTATTTT. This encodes CASSVGGTDTQYF.

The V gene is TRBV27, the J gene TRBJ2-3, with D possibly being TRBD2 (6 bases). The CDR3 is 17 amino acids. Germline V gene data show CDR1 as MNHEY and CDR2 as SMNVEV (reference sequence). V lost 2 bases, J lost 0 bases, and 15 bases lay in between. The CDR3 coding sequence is TGTGCCAGCAGTTTACTCTTCGGGGGAGCTAGCACAGATACGCAGTATTTT. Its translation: CASSLLFGGASTDTQYF.

In DNA, the CDR3 is TGTGCCAGCAGCCAAGACAGCGGGAGCTCCTACAATGAGCAGTTCTTC. The encoded protein is CASSQDSGSSYNEQFF. The V and J genes are TRBV4-2 and TRBJ2-1, with 8 bases that match TRBD2. Unmatched junction bases numbered 1, after V lost 0 bases and J lost 0 bases. CDR3 size: 16 residues. CDR1 and CDR2 from the germline V gene are LGHNA and YNFKEQ.